These T cell receptor beta chains were read from a single sample in a study of blood T cell repertoires in COVID-19. The data were produced by immunoSEQ multiplex PCR, yet TCRdb's version contains in-frame clones alone and is incomplete. There are approximately 160,000 clones in the sample; 81% occur only once, and more than 9.5% lies in the top ten. The sequenced sample consisted of peripheral blood. The receptor source for this set is a man in his sixties with active or convalescent COVID-19. Both conserved end residues are part of each CDR3. A D gene is named only where the DNA matches it firmly. Size tells how often a clone was seen (once, few, many) or the class of an expanded clone, and some rows leave it out.

V	D	size	J	CDR3	DNA
TRBV27	TRBD1	.	TRBJ1-5	CASSSSDRVYQPQHF	TGTGCCAGCAGTTCGTCGGACAGGGTCTATCAGCCCCAGCATTTT
TRBV5-5	.	once	TRBJ1-1	CASSLGPPTEAFF	TGTGCCAGCAGCTTGGGGCCACCCACTGAAGCTTTCTTT
TRBV5-1	TRBD2	.	TRBJ2-3	CASTGLAGEDTQYF	TGCGCCAGCACCGGACTAGCGGGAGAGGATACGCAGTATTTT
TRBV6-9	TRBD1	.	TRBJ2-7	CASPCVTGQSYEQYF	TGTGCCAGCCCCTGTGTGACAGGGCAATCGTACGAGCAGTACTTC
TRBV5-1	TRBD1	.	TRBJ2-5	CASSVNSPGQGGETQYF	TGCGCCAGCAGCGTCAACTCCCCGGGACAGGGGGGGGAGACCCAGTACTTC
TRBV2	TRBD1	.	TRBJ1-5	CASSRTGISNQPQHF	TGTGCCAGCAGTCGGACAGGGATTAGCAATCAGCCCCAGCATTTT
TRBV11-2	TRBD2	.	TRBJ2-7	CASSLELAGPYEQYF	TGTGCCAGCAGCTTAGAACTAGCGGGGCCCTACGAGCAGTACTTC
TRBV19	TRBD1	.	TRBJ2-3	CASSMGALGGADTQYF	TGTGCCAGTAGTATGGGGGCCCTAGGGGGCGCAGATACGCAGTATTTT
TRBV21-1	.	.	TRBJ1-4	CASTQRDPYEKLFF	TGTGCCAGCACCCAGCGGGACCCTTATGAAAAACTGTTTTTT
TRBV9	.	.	TRBJ1-3	CASSDTGIMSGNTIYF	TGTGCCAGCAGCGATACAGGGATAATGTCTGGAAACACCATATATTTT
TRBV14	.	.	TRBJ2-1	CASSRELAVLNEQFF	TGTGCCAGCAGCCGAGAACTAGCTGTACTCAATGAGCAGTTCTTC
TRBV7-2	.	.	TRBJ2-3	CASSWGALGDTQYF	TGTGCCAGCAGCTGGGGCGCCCTGGGGGATACGCAGTATTTT
TRBV5-6	TRBD1	.	TRBJ2-7	CASQTGAYEQYF	TGTGCCAGCCAGACAGGGGCCTACGAGCAGTACTTC
TRBV18	.	.	TRBJ1-1	CASSPPGGHLYNTEAFF	TGTGCCAGCTCACCCCCCGGCGGTCATCTCTACAACACTGAAGCTTTCTTT
TRBV11-2	.	once	TRBJ2-2	CASSLDVVYGELFF	TGTGCCAGCAGCTTAGATGTTGTGTACGGGGAGCTGTTTTTT
TRBV28	TRBD1	.	TRBJ2-7	CASTGTGRAYEQYF	TGTGCCAGCACCGGGACAGGGAGAGCCTACGAGCAGTACTTC
TRBV14	.	few	TRBJ2-2	CASSQDKGHYTGELFF	TGTGCCAGCAGCCAAGATAAAGGACACTACACCGGGGAGCTGTTTTTT
TRBV6-5	.	.	TRBJ2-7	CASNQADFYEQYF	TGTGCCAGCAATCAGGCCGATTTCTACGAGCAGTACTTC
TRBV6-2/TRBV6-3	TRBD1	.	TRBJ2-7	CASSYDFRDRSSYEQYF	TGTGCCAGCAGTTACGATTTCCGGGACAGAAGCTCCTACGAGCAGTACTTC
TRBV20-1	.	.	TRBJ1-2	CSALRGGYTF	TGCAGTGCTTTAAGAGGTGGCTACACCTTC
TRBV28	.	.	TRBJ1-2	CASSHPARVVGGYTF	TGTGCCAGCAGCCACCCCGCCAGGGTAGTGGGAGGCTACACCTTC
TRBV2	.	once	TRBJ1-5	CAGGRDSNQPQHF	TGTGCCGGTGGACGGGATAGCAATCAGCCCCAGCATTTT
TRBV14	TRBD2	.	TRBJ2-2	CASSRPGRGSSPNTGELFF	TGTGCCAGCAGCCGCCCCGGGAGGGGGTCTTCTCCGAACACCGGGGAGCTGTTTTTT
TRBV6-5	.	.	TRBJ2-7	CASSYEGRKNEQYF	TGTGCCAGCAGTTACGAGGGCAGGAAAAACGAGCAGTACTTC
TRBV9	.	.	TRBJ1-6	CASSPNSNNSPLHF	TGTGCCAGCAGCCCAAACAGTAATAATTCACCCCTCCACTTT
TRBV19	.	.	TRBJ2-1	CASTPTGLSSYNEQFF	TGTGCCAGTACCCCTACCGGGTTGAGCTCCTACAATGAGCAGTTCTTC
TRBV9	TRBD2	.	TRBJ2-7	CASSVSGLAGAATYEQYF	TGTGCCAGTAGCGTATCGGGACTAGCGGGGGCGGCAACCTACGAGCAGTACTTC
TRBV15	.	once	TRBJ2-1	CATSSPLGAAGRGQFF	TGTGCCACCAGCAGCCCCTTGGGTGCGGCGGGCAGGGGGCAGTTCTTC
TRBV7-2	.	.	TRBJ2-5	CASSTRTDQETQYF	TGTGCCAGCAGCACTAGGACAGACCAAGAGACCCAGTACTTC
TRBV29-1	TRBD1	.	TRBJ2-1	CSGTGSNEQFF	TGCAGCGGGACAGGGTCAAATGAGCAGTTCTTC
TRBV7-9	.	.	TRBJ1-6	CASSFEVNSPLHF	TGTGCCAGCAGCTTCGAGGTTAATTCACCCCTCCACTTT
TRBV5-1	.	.	TRBJ1-6	CASSFYRVNSPLHF	TGCGCCAGCAGCTTTTACAGGGTAAATTCACCCCTCCACTTT
TRBV3-1/TRBV3-2	.	.	TRBJ2-7	CASSQDRGPYEQYF	TGTGCCAGCAGCCAAGACAGGGGTCCCTACGAGCAGTACTTC
TRBV11-2	.	.	TRBJ1-3	CASSFGQGSGNTIYF	TGTGCCAGCAGCTTTGGGCAGGGGTCTGGAAACACCATATATTTT
TRBV4-2	TRBD1	.	TRBJ2-6	CASSPQGAGANVLTF	TGTGCCAGCAGCCCCCAGGGGGCTGGGGCCAACGTCCTGACTTTC
TRBV9	.	.	TRBJ1-2	CASSVAQTGDSPGGYTF	TGTGCCAGCAGCGTAGCCCAAACGGGGGACTCCCCTGGAGGCTACACCTTC
TRBV5-4	.	.	TRBJ2-5	CASSGRQIGETQYF	TGTGCCAGCAGCGGTCGACAAATTGGAGAGACCCAGTACTTC
TRBV27	.	.	TRBJ1-5	CASSLKPGSDQPQHF	TGTGCCAGCAGTTTAAAGCCGGGGTCGGATCAGCCCCAGCATTTT